These T cell receptor beta chains were read from a single sample in a study of PD-1 blockade in classical Hodgkin lymphoma. Assay used: immunoSEQ multiplex PCR; TCRdb lists only in-frame clones, some missing. The sample has 15,000 or so clones; around 64% are singletons. Sequenced here: peripheral blood mononuclear cells (PBMCs), sampled at baseline. The receptors were gathered from a human donor with classical Hodgkin lymphoma. Each CDR3 is given with its conserved first and last residue. A D gene is named only where the DNA matches it firmly. Rows give clone size only sometimes, using once, few, many, or a class for an expanded clone.

cdr3_length,v_call,d_call,clone_size,j_call,cdr3_nt,cdr3_aa
14,TRBV27,-,-,TRBJ1-5,TGTGCCAGCAGACCTTTGGTTAGCAATCAGCCCCAGCATTTT,CASRPLVSNQPQHF
15,TRBV5-1,TRBD2,-,TRBJ2-7,TGCGCCAGCAGCTCGGGACTAGCGGGAGCGGACGAGCAGTACTTC,CASSSGLAGADEQYF
16,TRBV29-1,-,few,TRBJ2-2,TGCAGCGTTGAAGATAGGGGAACTCTGAACACCGGGGAGCTGTTTTTT,CSVEDRGTLNTGELFF
13,TRBV4-1,-,-,TRBJ2-3,TGCGCCAGCAGCCAAGAGATAGCAGATACGCAGTATTTT,CASSQEIADTQYF
13,TRBV4-2,-,-,TRBJ2-3,TGTGCCAGCAGCCAGGGCTTTGGGGATACGCAGTATTTT,CASSQGFGDTQYF
15,TRBV11-2,TRBD2,few,TRBJ2-5,TGTGCCAGCAGAGGTAATAGCGGGACTTCGGAGACCCAGTACTTC,CASRGNSGTSETQYF
12,TRBV5-1,-,-,TRBJ2-3,TGCGCCAGCAGCTTGGATGGGGGAAAGGGGTATTTT,CASSLDGGKGYF
13,TRBV18,-,-,TRBJ2-7,TGTGCCAGCTCACCACGGAGCTCCTACGAGCAGTACTTC,CASSPRSSYEQYF
14,TRBV14,TRBD1,-,TRBJ1-6,TGTGCCAGCAGCCAAGAGGCCAGGGGGTCACCCCTCCACTTT,CASSQEARGSPLHF
16,TRBV5-1,-,-,TRBJ1-3,TGCGCCAGCAGCTTTCAGGGTCGAGGGGCGGGGAACACCATATATTTT,CASSFQGRGAGNTIYF
14,TRBV6-1,-,-,TRBJ1-5,TGTGCCAGCAGTGTCCCGGGGGCAGGGCAGCCCCAGCATTTT,CASSVPGAGQPQHF
15,TRBV4-1,TRBD2,large,TRBJ2-7,TGCGCCAGCAGCCAATGGACTAGCGGGAGCTACGAGCAGTACTTC,CASSQWTSGSYEQYF
15,TRBV30,TRBD1,once,TRBJ1-1,TGTGCCTGGACCCCCTTGACAGGGGTTAACACTGAAGCTTTCTTT,CAWTPLTGVNTEAFF
14,TRBV28,-,-,TRBJ1-5,TGTGCCAGCAGTGGACCGGGACGGGGAAAGCCCCAGCATTTT,CASSGPGRGKPQHF
15,TRBV25-1,-,few,TRBJ1-1,TGTGCCAGCAGTGAATCGGAGGGAGCGAACACTGAAGCTTTCTTT,CASSESEGANTEAFF
14,TRBV6-1,-,-,TRBJ1-5,TGTGCCAGCAGGAGGGGGGTTTCAAATCAGCCCCAGCATTTT,CASRRGVSNQPQHF
14,TRBV7-2,-,-,TRBJ1-1,TGTGCCAGCAGCTTAGGTGTATGGAGCACTGAAGCTTTCTTT,CASSLGVWSTEAFF
15,TRBV6-1,-,-,TRBJ1-5,TGTGCCAGCAGTGACGGGACATTTAGCAATCAGCCCCAGCATTTT,CASSDGTFSNQPQHF
13,TRBV9,-,-,TRBJ1-4,TGTGCCAGCGCAGCTGGAGCCGAGAGGAAACTGTTTTTT,CASAAGAERKLFF
14,TRBV7-3,-,once,TRBJ2-1,TGTGCCAGCAGCTTAGGGAGCTCCTACAATGAGCAGTTCTTC,CASSLGSSYNEQFF
15,TRBV10-3,TRBD1,-,TRBJ2-7,TGTGCCATCAGTGAGAACAGGGACAGGGTTTACGAGCAGTACTTC,CAISENRDRVYEQYF
12,TRBV28,-,-,TRBJ1-1,TGTGCCAGCAGTTTAATGGGGGCTGAAGCTTTCTTT,CASSLMGAEAFF
18,TRBV7-9,-,-,TRBJ2-2,TGTGCCAGCAGCCCGTGGGGGGCAACATCCCGTGGGCCCGGGGAGCTGTTTTTT,CASSPWGATSRGPGELFF
14,TRBV18,TRBD1,-,TRBJ1-1,TGTGCCAGCTCACCCGACCACCGACAGGGGGAAGCTTTCTTT,CASSPDHRQGEAFF
16,TRBV25-1,TRBD2,-,TRBJ2-5,TGTGCCAGCAGTGAAAGACTAGCGGGAGTCAAAGAGACCCAGTACTTC,CASSERLAGVKETQYF
15,TRBV6-1,-,once,TRBJ2-7,TGTGCCAGCAGTGAAAACCAGGGCTTATCCTACGAGCAGTACTTC,CASSENQGLSYEQYF
13,TRBV6-5,-,once,TRBJ1-2,TGTGCCAGCAAGGGGTTTGGGTCCTATGGCTACACCTTC,CASKGFGSYGYTF
14,TRBV28,-,-,TRBJ2-7,TGTGCCAGCAGACCCCACACCCAGACCTACGAGCAGTACTTC,CASRPHTQTYEQYF
14,TRBV5-6,-,-,TRBJ2-5,TGTGCCAGCAGCTTGGGATGGACCAAAGAGACCCAGTACTTC,CASSLGWTKETQYF
16,TRBV27,TRBD1,-,TRBJ1-1,TGTGCCAGCAGCTTAGTCTCCGGGACAGTTCTCCTTGAAGCTTTCTTT,CASSLVSGTVLLEAFF
16,TRBV7-8,-,-,TRBJ2-1,TGTGCCAGCACCCCTTCGGCTAGCGCTTCCTACAATGAGCAGTTCTTC,CASTPSASASYNEQFF
15,TRBV7-9,-,-,TRBJ2-7,TGTGCCAGCAGCCCCTCCGGGGCAGGCTCCTACGAGCAGTACTTC,CASSPSGAGSYEQYF
14,TRBV14,TRBD1,few,TRBJ1-1,TGTGCCAGCAGCCAAGCCGGGACAGGGGGGACAGCTTTCTTT,CASSQAGTGGTAFF
17,TRBV4-2,-,medium-sized,TRBJ2-1,TGTGCCAGCAGCCAAGATGTTATTGGTCGGGGAAACGATGAGCAGTTCTTC,CASSQDVIGRGNDEQFF
13,TRBV2,-,-,TRBJ2-7,TGTGCCAGCAGTGAAGTTTCCATGGGGGAACAGTACTTC,CASSEVSMGEQYF
15,TRBV2,-,once,TRBJ1-1,TGTGCCAGCAGGGACTGGGGCCTATTGAACACTGAAGCTTTCTTT,CASRDWGLLNTEAFF
18,TRBV9,TRBD2,medium-sized,TRBJ2-2,TGTGCCAGCAGCGCCGTAGGTAGCGGGAGGGCCGACACCGGGGAGCTGTTTTTT,CASSAVGSGRADTGELFF
14,TRBV19,-,-,TRBJ2-2,TGTGCCAGTAGTACCCCCCCAGGGATCGGGGAGCTGTTTTTT,CASSTPPGIGELFF
17,TRBV2,TRBD2,-,TRBJ2-2,TGTGCCAGCAGTTTGCCGGGACTAGCGGGAGCGTCCGGGGAGCTGTTTTTT,CASSLPGLAGASGELFF
15,TRBV9,TRBD2,-,TRBJ2-7,TGTGCCAGCAGCGTAGGTCAAGCGGGGACCTACGAGCAGTACTTC,CASSVGQAGTYEQYF
12,TRBV6-5,-,-,TRBJ1-3,TGTGCCAGCAGTACCCCTCCAAACACCATATATTTT,CASSTPPNTIYF
17,TRBV28,-,once,TRBJ2-1,TGTGCCAGCAGTTCAGTTTTAGCGAGGAGCTCCTACAATGAGCAGTTCTTC,CASSSVLARSSYNEQFF
17,TRBV4-2,-,few,TRBJ1-2,TGTGCCAGCAGCCAAGAAGGAAGGGGAGAGGCCTTCTATGGCTACACCTTC,CASSQEGRGEAFYGYTF
13,TRBV28,-,-,TRBJ1-1,TGTGCCAGCAGTCCTTCCTACGCCACTGAAGCTTTCTTT,CASSPSYATEAFF
19,TRBV10-1,-,-,TRBJ1-1,TGCGCCAGCAGTGAGTCAACGAAGGACAGAGGAGGCCAGAACACTGAAGCTTTCTTT,CASSESTKDRGGQNTEAFF
14,TRBV27,-,-,TRBJ2-3,TGTGCCAGCAGGGTGCTTTTGGGGTGGGATACGCAGTATTTT,CASRVLLGWDTQYF
13,TRBV5-6,TRBD2,-,TRBJ2-7,TGTGCCAGCACCAGGACTAGGCAGTACGAGCAGTACTTC,CASTRTRQYEQYF
13,TRBV18,-,-,TRBJ2-4,TGTGCCAGCTCACCTTTAGGGGAAAACATTCAGTACTTC,CASSPLGENIQYF
14,TRBV9,-,-,TRBJ2-7,TGTGCCAGCAGCTCGGGGACTGGGGCCCACGAGCAGTACTTC,CASSSGTGAHEQYF
15,TRBV4-1,-,-,TRBJ1-1,TGCGCCAGCAGCCAGACCACAGGGATGAACACTGAAGCTTTCTTT,CASSQTTGMNTEAFF
14,TRBV28,TRBD2,medium-sized,TRBJ2-7,TGTGCCAGTTCCAAGCGGGAGTCGGGATACGAGCAGTACTTC,CASSKRESGYEQYF
14,TRBV5-1,-,-,TRBJ2-7,TGCGCCAGCTACGATCCGGGGGTCTCCTACGAGCAGTACTTC,CASYDPGVSYEQYF
15,TRBV4-1,-,-,TRBJ1-5,TGCGCCAGCAGCCAAGTAAGGGGGTTCAATCAGCCCCAGCATTTT,CASSQVRGFNQPQHF
12,TRBV6-1,-,medium-sized,TRBJ1-5,TGTGCCAGCACTAAGGGCAATCAGCCCCAGCATTTT,CASTKGNQPQHF
14,TRBV14,-,few,TRBJ1-1,TGTGCCAGCAGCCAAGGGAGATCAGGCACTGAAGCTTTCTTT,CASSQGRSGTEAFF
15,TRBV2,TRBD1,-,TRBJ2-2,TGTGCCAGCAGCCCGGGACAGGTGAACACCGGGGAGCTGTTTTTT,CASSPGQVNTGELFF
14,TRBV28,-,-,TRBJ1-5,TGTGCCAGCAGTTTATGGCTAGTCAATCAGCCCCAGCATTTT,CASSLWLVNQPQHF
14,TRBV14,-,-,TRBJ1-2,TGTGCCAGCAGCCAAGAACAGGGCCTTTTGGGCTACACCTTC,CASSQEQGLLGYTF
15,TRBV27,TRBD1,medium-sized,TRBJ2-1,TGTGCCAGCAGCTCAGGGGGAGTCTCCTACAATGAGCAGTTCTTC,CASSSGGVSYNEQFF